Listed here are 10 T cell receptor beta chains from one sample, sequenced in a study of T-cell reconstitution after alpha-beta-depleted transplantation in children. TCRbeta library construction was performed incorporating unique molecular identifiers. TCRdb redid the calling of the PCR reads with MiXCR, one entry per CDR3 protein. Seen here are fewer than 700,000 distinct CDR3 sequences, 23% observed once, and the top ten hold 13% to 15%. Sequences were derived from PBMCs, mostly from graft donor cells, sampled 360 days after TCRalphabeta/CD19-depleted stem cell transplant. The receptors shown here come from a boy in the first two years of life who had a stem cell transplant for acute myeloid leukemia, so the T cells may come from the graft donor.

The chain couples TRBV27 to TRBJ2-1, with D uncertain. This CDR3 has 16 residues. Germline V gene sequence: CDR1 MNHEY, CDR2 SMNVEV (reference sequence). V shed 2 bases and J shed 2 bases, with 13 bases lying between them. Here the CDR3 reads CASSLRRSRPYNEQFF. CDR3 DNA: TGTGCCAGCAGTTTACGGCGTAGCAGGCCCTACAATGAGCAGTTCTTC.

J is TRBJ2-1 and V is TRBV5-1; TRBD1 aligns across 7 bases. CDR3 length equals 13 residues. Unmatched junction bases numbered 4, after V lost 4 bases and J lost 6 bases. Per the germline V gene, CDR1 is SGHRS and CDR2 is YFSETQ. The CDR3: CASSPRDSNEQFF. In DNA, the CDR3 is TGCGCCAGCAGCCCCCGGGACAGCAATGAGCAGTTCTTC.

This clonotype was observed a handful of times. The chain has TRBV20-1 and TRBJ2-7; TRBD2 matches at 15 bases. CDR3 length: 21 amino acids. The V gene's germline CDR1 is DFQATT and CDR2 SNEGSKA (reference sequence). The ends lost 2 bases at V and 3 bases at J; junction bases unmatched: 20. DNA for the CDR3: TGCAGTGCTAGAATTTGTTCCAGGACTAGCGGGGGGGCATTCCCCAACTACGAGCAGTACGTC. Translated, it gives CSARICSRTSGGAFPNYEQYV.

The chain employs TRBV12-3 or TRBV12-4 and TRBJ2-2; 10 nucleotides agree with TRBD1. V trimming: 6 bases; J trimming: 7 bases; junction bases outside the gene matches: 5. The CDR3 has 14 amino acids. The CDR3 loop is CASRPTGGRGELFF. DNA for the CDR3: TGTGCCAGCAGACCGACAGGGGGCCGCGGGGAGCTGTTTTTT.

CDR3: CASSTHKGTKGETQYF. CDR3 coding DNA: TGTGCCAGCAGCACCCACAAGGGGACCAAGGGAGAGACCCAGTACTTC. The V call is TRBV2, the J call TRBJ2-5, with D tentatively TRBD1 or TRBD2 (5 bases each). The CDR3 contains 16 residues. Germline-derived CDR1 and CDR2 are SNHLY and FYNNEI. Trimming shortened V by 6 bases and J by 4 bases, and 21 bases separated the two germline ends.

A few counts support this clonotype. The chain has TRBV20-1 and TRBJ1-2; D gene unclear. The CDR3 runs to 12 residues. Trimming pared 3 bases from V and 7 bases from J, leaving 12 bases between. Germline CDR1 and CDR2: DFQATT and SNEGSKA (reference sequence). The CDR3 region has the DNA TGCAGTGCTAGCCGTCCGGGGTCTGGCTACACCTTC. Its protein is CSASRPGSGYTF.

This clonotype was seen only a few times. V usage is TRBV4-3 and J usage is TRBJ2-3, with no clear D. CDR1 is LGHNA and CDR2 is YSLEER in the germline V gene. This CDR3 region has 17 residues. The germline V and J ends were trimmed by 0 bases and 1 base, with 14 bases remaining between them. CDR3 loop: CASSQDPPSTRTDTQYF. The CDR3 bases are TGCGCCAGCAGCCAAGACCCACCTTCAACTCGCACAGATACGCAGTATTTT.

In its sample, this clonotype was seen once. This chain joins TRBV2 and TRBJ2-3; D gene unclear. CDR1 SNHLY and CDR2 FYNNEI come from the germline V gene. The CDR3 runs to 11 residues. Trimming took off 8 bases at V and 5 bases at J, with 8 bases between the two ends. CDR3 sequence (DNA): TGTGCCAGCGGCGCGGTAGATACGCAGTATTTT. Translated: CASGAVDTQYF.

This clonotype showed up many times. The genes are TRBV7-2 and TRBJ2-7; 7 bases align to TRBD1. The germline V gene has CDR1 SGHTA and CDR2 FQGNSA. The CDR3 extends over 14 amino acids. V lost 5 bases and J lost 2; bases outside the gene matches: 6. Here the CDR3 DNA reads TGTGCCAGCAGCCGAGACAGGGAAGCCTACGAGCAGTACTTC. Its protein product is CASSRDREAYEQYF.

This clonotype was seen repeatedly, ten times or more. The V and J genes are TRBV7-3 and TRBJ1-3; D call uncertain. The CDR3 has 13 amino acids. Germline V gene lookup returns CDR1 SGHTA and CDR2 FQGTGA. Trimming shortened V by 5 bases and J by 3 bases, and 8 bases separated the two germline ends. CDR3 bases: TGTGCCAGCAGCCCTCTTGGTGGAAACACCATATATTTT. It encodes CASSPLGGNTIYF.